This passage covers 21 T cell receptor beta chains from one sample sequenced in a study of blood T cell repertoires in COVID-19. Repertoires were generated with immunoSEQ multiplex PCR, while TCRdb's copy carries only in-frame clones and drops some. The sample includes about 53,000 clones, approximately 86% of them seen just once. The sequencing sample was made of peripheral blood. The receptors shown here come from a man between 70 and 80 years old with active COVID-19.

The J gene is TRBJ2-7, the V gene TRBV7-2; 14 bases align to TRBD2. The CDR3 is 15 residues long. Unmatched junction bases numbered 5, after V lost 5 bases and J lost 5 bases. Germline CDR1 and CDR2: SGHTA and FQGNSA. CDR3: CASSETSGGANEQYF. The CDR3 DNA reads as TGTGCCAGCAGCGAGACTAGCGGGGGGGCCAACGAGCAGTACTTC.

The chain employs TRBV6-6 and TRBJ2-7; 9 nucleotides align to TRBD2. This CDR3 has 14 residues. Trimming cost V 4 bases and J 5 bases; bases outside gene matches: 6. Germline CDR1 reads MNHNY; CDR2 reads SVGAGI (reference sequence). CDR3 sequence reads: CASSSAGGFNEQYF. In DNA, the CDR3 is TGTGCCAGCAGTTCTGCGGGAGGGTTCAACGAGCAGTACTTC.

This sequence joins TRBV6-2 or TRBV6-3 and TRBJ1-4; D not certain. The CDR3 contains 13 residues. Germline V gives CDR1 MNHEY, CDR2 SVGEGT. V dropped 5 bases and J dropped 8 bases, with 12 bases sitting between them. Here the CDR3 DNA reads TGTGCCAGCAGTGTACTTCTTCACGAAAAACTGTTTTTT. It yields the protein CASSVLLHEKLFF.

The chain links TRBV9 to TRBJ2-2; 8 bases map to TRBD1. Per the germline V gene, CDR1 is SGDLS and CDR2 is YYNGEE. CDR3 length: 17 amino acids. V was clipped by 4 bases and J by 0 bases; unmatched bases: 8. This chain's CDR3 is CASSPTIQGANTGELFF. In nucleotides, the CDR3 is TGTGCCAGCAGCCCGACTATACAGGGGGCGAACACCGGGGAGCTGTTTTTT.

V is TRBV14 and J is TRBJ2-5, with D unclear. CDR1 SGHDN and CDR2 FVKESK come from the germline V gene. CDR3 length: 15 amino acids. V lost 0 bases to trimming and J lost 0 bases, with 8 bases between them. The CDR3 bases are TGTGCCAGCAGCCAAGAAGTCAGGTACCAAGAGACCCAGTACTTC. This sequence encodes CASSQEVRYQETQYF.

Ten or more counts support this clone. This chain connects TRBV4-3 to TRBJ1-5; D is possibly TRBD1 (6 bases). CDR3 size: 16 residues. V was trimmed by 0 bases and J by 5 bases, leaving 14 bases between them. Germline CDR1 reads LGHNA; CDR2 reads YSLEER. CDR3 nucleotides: TGCGCCAGCAGCCAAGATACCGGACAGAAATATCAGCCCCAGCATTTT. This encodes CASSQDTGQKYQPQHF.

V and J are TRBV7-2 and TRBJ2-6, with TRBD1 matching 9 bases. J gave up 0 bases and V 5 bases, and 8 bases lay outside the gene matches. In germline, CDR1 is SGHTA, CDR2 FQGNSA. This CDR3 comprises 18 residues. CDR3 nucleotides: TGTGCCAGCAGCCCTCGACAGGGGGGGCTCTCTGGGGCCAACGTCCTGACTTTC. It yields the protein CASSPRQGGLSGANVLTF. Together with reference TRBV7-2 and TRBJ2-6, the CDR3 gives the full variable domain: GAGVSQSPSNKVTEKGKDVELRCDPISGHTALYWYRQSLGQGLEFLIYFQGNSAPDKSGLPSDRFSAERTGGSVSTLTIQRTQQEDSAVYLCASSPRQGGLSGANVLTFGAGSRLTVL.

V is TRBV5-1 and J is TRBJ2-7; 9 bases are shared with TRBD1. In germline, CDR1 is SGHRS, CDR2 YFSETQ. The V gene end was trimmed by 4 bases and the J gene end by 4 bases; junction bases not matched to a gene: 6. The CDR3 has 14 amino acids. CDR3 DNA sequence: TGCGCCAGCAGCGTACAGGGGGCGGGATACGAGCAGTACTTC. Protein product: CASSVQGAGYEQYF.

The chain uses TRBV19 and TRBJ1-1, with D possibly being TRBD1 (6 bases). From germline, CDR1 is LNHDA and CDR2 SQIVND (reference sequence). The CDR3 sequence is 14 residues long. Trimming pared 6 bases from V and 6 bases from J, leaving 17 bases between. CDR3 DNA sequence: TGTGCCAGTAGCCAGGTCACAGGGCCGGCTGAAGCTTTCTTT. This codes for CASSQVTGPAEAFF.

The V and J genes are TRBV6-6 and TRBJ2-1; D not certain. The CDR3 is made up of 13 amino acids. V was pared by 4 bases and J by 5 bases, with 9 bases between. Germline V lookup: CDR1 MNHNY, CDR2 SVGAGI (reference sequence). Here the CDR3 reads CASSWLLHNEQFF. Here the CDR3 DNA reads TGTGCCAGCAGTTGGCTCCTCCACAATGAGCAGTTCTTC.

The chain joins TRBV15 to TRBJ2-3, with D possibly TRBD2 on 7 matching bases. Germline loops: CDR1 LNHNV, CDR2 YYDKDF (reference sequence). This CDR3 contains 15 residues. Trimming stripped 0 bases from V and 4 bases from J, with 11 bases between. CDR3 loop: CATSRDQGGADTQYF. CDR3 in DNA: TGTGCCACCAGCAGAGATCAAGGGGGGGCAGATACGCAGTATTTT.

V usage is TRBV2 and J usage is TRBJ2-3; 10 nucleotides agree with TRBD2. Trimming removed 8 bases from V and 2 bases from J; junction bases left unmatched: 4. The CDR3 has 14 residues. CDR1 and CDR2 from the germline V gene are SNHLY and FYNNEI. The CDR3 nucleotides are TGTGCCAGCCTTCTAGCGGGGGACACAGATACGCAGTATTTT. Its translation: CASLLAGDTDTQYF.

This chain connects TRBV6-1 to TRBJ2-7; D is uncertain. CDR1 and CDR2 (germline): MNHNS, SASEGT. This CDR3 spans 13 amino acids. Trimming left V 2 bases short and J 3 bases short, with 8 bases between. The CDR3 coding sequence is TGTGCCAGCAGTGAAAACAGAGTCTACGAGCAGTACTTC. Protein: CASSENRVYEQYF.

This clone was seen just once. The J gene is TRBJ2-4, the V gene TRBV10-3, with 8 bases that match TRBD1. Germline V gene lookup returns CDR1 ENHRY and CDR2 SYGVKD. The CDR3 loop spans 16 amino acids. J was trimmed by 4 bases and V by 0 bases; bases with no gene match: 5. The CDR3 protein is CAISESTGGGKNIQYF. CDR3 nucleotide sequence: TGTGCCATCAGTGAGTCAACAGGGGGAGGTAAAAACATTCAGTACTTC.

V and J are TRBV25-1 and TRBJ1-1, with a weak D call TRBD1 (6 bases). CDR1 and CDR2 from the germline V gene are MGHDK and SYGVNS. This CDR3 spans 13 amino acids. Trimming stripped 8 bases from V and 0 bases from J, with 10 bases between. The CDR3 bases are TGTGCCAGCTTCGACAGGTTGAACACTGAAGCTTTCTTT. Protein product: CASFDRLNTEAFF.

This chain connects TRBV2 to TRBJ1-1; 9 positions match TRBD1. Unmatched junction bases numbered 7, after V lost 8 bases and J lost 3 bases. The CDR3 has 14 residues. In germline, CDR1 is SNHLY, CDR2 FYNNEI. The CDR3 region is CASGDRVGDTEAFF. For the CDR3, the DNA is TGTGCCAGCGGGGACAGGGTGGGGGACACTGAAGCTTTCTTT. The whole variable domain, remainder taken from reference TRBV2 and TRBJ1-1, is EPEVTQTPSHQVTQMGQEVILRCVPISNHLYFYWYRQILGQKVEFLVSFYNNEISEKSEIFDDQFSVERPDGSNFTLKIRSTKLEDSAMYFCASGDRVGDTEAFFGQGTRLTVV.

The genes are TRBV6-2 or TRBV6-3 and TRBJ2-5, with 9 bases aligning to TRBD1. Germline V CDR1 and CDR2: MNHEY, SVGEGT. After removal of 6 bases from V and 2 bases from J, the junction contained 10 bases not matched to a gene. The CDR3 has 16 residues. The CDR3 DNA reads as TGTGCCAGCAGCCCTGGACAGGGGTGGGCTCAAGAGACCCAGTACTTC. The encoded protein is CASSPGQGWAQETQYF.

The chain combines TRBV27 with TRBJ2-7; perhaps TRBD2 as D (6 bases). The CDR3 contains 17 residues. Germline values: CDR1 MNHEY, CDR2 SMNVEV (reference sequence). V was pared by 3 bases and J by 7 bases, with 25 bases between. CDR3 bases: TGTGCCAGCAGTTTCGCCCCCGGGGGTCCTGTCTTTGGGGAGCAGTACTTC. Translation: CASSFAPGGPVFGEQYF.

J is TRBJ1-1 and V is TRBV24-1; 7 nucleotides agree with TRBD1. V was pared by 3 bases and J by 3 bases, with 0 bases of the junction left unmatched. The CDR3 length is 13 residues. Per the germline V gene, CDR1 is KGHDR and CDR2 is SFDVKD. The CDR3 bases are TGTGCCACCAGTGATGACAGGGACACTGAAGCTTTCTTT. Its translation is CATSDDRDTEAFF.

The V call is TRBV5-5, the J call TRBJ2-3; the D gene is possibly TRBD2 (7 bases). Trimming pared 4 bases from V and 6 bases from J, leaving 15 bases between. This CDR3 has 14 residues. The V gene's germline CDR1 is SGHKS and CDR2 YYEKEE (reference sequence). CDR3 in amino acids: CASSPPGGLDTQYF. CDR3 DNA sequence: TGTGCCAGCAGCCCGCCGGGGGGCCTGGATACGCAGTATTTT.

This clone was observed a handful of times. In DNA form, the CDR3 reads TGTGCCAGCAGTGAGCGGGGGGGTTACAATGAGCAGTTCTTC. It is translated as CASSERGGYNEQFF. The chain links TRBV6-4 to TRBJ2-1; 9 bases fit TRBD2. This CDR3 has 14 residues. V trimming: 3 bases; J trimming: 4 bases; junction bases outside the gene matches: 1. The V gene's germline CDR1 is MRHNA and CDR2 SNTAGT.